This entry is about one T cell receptor (beta chain). The antigen is undetermined. The record originates from a study of vaccination effects on CD4 cells after COVID-19. Study-level information: Sampling occurred a median 72 days post second dose, range 14 to 241.

Germline-derived CDR1 and CDR2 are MNHEY and SVGAGI. Trimming left V 5 bases short and J 2 bases short, with 15 bases between. The CDR3 spans 15 residues. Using viral peptide pools, the ViraFEST assay grew out antigen-specific CD4+ T cells prior to sequencing. Cultured cells yielded isolated CD4+ T cells after 10 days. It was two doses of either the BNT162b2 or mRNA-1273 vaccine that participants received. Wells of roughly 2.1 million PBMC each were grown with roughly 10 IU/ml IL-2 and about 10 ug/ml peptides. Clones were read by immunoSEQ multiplex PCR, and TCRdb kept only the in-frame ones, dropping some. The data contain more than 50,000 clones, around three quarters of them singletons.

This receptor was identified in a human donor who received a COVID-19 vaccine. This chain joins TRBV6-5 and TRBJ1-2, with D possibly being TRBD1 (5 bases). The sample here was CD4+ T cells from PBMCs cultured with HCoV-OC43 spike peptides, taken after COVID-19 vaccination. Subset indicated: HCoV-OC43 spike overlapping peptide pool stimulation. CDR3 DNA: TGTGCCAGCAGTCCTTATCGGGGGAAGAACTATGGCTACACCTTC. Protein sequence: CASSPYRGKNYGYTF.